The 26 T cell receptor beta chains given below trace back to one sample, sequenced in a study of control samples from healthy donors and cancer patients. Generated by immunoSEQ multiplex PCR, the TCRdb table keeps only in-frame clones and is missing some. The top ten clones hold 5% to 7% of a sample with a few hundred thousand clones, 80% to 95% of them seen once. Sequencing used PBMCs. These receptors all come from a middle-aged man with head and neck cancer.

The chain carries TRBV3-1 (or the pseudogene TRBV3-2) and TRBJ1-1; D is unresolved. There are 14 residues in the CDR3. Per germline, CDR1 LGHDT and CDR2 YNNKEL (reference sequence). The V end was cut by 0 bases, the J end by 6 bases, with 11 bases between. The CDR3 loop reads CASSQDPRISEAFF. CDR3 bases: TGTGCCAGCAGCCAAGATCCAAGGATATCTGAAGCTTTCTTT.

CDR3 coding DNA: TGTGCCAGCAATACACCGTTCGGACAGGGGCCCTACGAGCAGTACTTC. This gives the protein CASNTPFGQGPYEQYF. This rearrangement joins TRBV28 to TRBJ2-7; TRBD1 aligns across 9 bases. Germline CDR1 MDHEN, CDR2 SYDVKM. The V gene end was trimmed by 7 bases and the J gene end by 2 bases; junction bases not matched to a gene: 12. The CDR3 runs 16 residues.

The chain recombines TRBV7-9 with TRBJ1-1; D is undetermined. CDR1 and CDR2 (germline): SEHNR, FQNEAQ (reference sequence). The V and J ends lost 3 bases and 6 bases respectively, with 8 bases between them. This CDR3 region has 12 residues. The CDR3: CASSFLRPEAFF. CDR3 DNA sequence: TGTGCCAGCAGCTTCCTCCGGCCTGAAGCTTTCTTT. The full variable domain, with the rest looked up from reference TRBV7-9 and TRBJ1-1, is DTGVSQNPRHKITKRGQNVTFRCDPISEHNRLYWYRQTLGQGPEFLTYFQNEAQLEKSRLLSDRFSAERPKGSFSTLEIQRTEQGDSAMYLCASSFLRPEAFFGQGTRLTVV.

This chain links TRBV12-3 or TRBV12-4 with TRBJ1-2; 9 nucleotides agree with TRBD1. J lost 7 bases, V lost 6 bases, and 6 bases had no gene match. The CDR3 length is 13 residues. The CDR3 sequence is CASSQDRGSGYTF. Here the CDR3 DNA reads TGTGCCAGCAGCCAGGACAGGGGAAGTGGCTACACCTTC.

V is TRBV28 and J is TRBJ1-2, with D hard to call. V lost 2 bases, J lost 6 bases, and 16 bases lay in between. The CDR3 is made up of 15 amino acids. Germline V lookup: CDR1 MDHEN, CDR2 SYDVKM. Here the CDR3 DNA reads TGTGCCAGCAGTTTACGTAACGTGCACCGAGATGGCTACACCTTC. This codes for CASSLRNVHRDGYTF.

The V gene is TRBV11-2, the J gene TRBJ2-2; 12 bases are a match to TRBD2. The CDR3 has 16 residues. J gave up 6 bases and V 2 bases, and 4 bases lay outside the gene matches. Per the germline V gene, CDR1 is SGHAT and CDR2 is FQNNGV. DNA for the CDR3: TGTGCCAGCAGCTTATTGTCTAGCGGGGGGGCCGGGGAGCTGTTTTTT. Its translation: CASSLLSSGGAGELFF.

The J gene is TRBJ2-7, the V gene TRBV2, with 7 bases aligning to TRBD1. CDR3 size: 14 residues. V gave up 8 bases and J gave up 3 bases; unmatched junction bases: 10. Germline-derived CDR1 and CDR2 are SNHLY and FYNNEI. For the CDR3, the DNA is TGTGCCAGCGGAGACAGGGAAGTCCTCTACGAGCAGTACTTC. Amino acid sequence: CASGDREVLYEQYF.

The chain has TRBV10-1 and TRBJ2-2, with D unclear. Germline V gives CDR1 WNHNN, CDR2 SYGVQD (reference sequence). The ends were cut back, 3 bases at V and 3 bases at J, with 8 bases in the middle. This CDR3 is built from 14 residues. Written as DNA, the CDR3 is TGCGCCAGCAGTGACAGGTCCTACACCGGGGAGCTGTTTTTT. This encodes CASSDRSYTGELFF.

This clone was detected a few times. J is TRBJ2-1 and V is TRBV10-3, with D possibly matching TRBD2 (6 bases). CDR3 size: 13 residues. CDR1 is ENHRY, CDR2 SYGVKD, per germline. V was trimmed by 6 bases and J by 5 bases, leaving 11 bases between them. DNA for the CDR3: TGTGCCATCAGAACGGGACTTCACAATGAGCAGTTCTTC. Translated, it gives CAIRTGLHNEQFF.

The rearrangement joins TRBV3-1 (or the pseudogene TRBV3-2) to TRBJ2-2; D may correspond to TRBD1 or TRBD2 (5 bases each). CDR1 and CDR2 from the germline V gene are LGHDT and YNNKEL (reference sequence). The CDR3 contains 16 residues. The V end was cut by 5 bases, the J end by 4 bases, with 17 bases between. The CDR3 sequence is CASSGGGRAITGELFF. For the CDR3, the DNA is TGTGCCAGCAGCGGAGGTGGCAGGGCAATCACCGGGGAGCTGTTTTTT.

The V call is TRBV27, the J call TRBJ2-7, with D possibly being TRBD1 or TRBD2 (5 bases each). The germline V gene has CDR1 MNHEY and CDR2 SMNVEV (reference sequence). V was trimmed by 6 bases and J by 0 bases, leaving 9 bases between them. The CDR3 totals 13 residues. CDR3 nucleotides: TGTGCCAGCAGGCTTGGGGGCTCCTACGAGCAGTACTTC. Encoded protein: CASRLGGSYEQYF.

The rearrangement links TRBV18 to TRBJ1-1, with no clear D. The CDR3 covers 11 residues. V lost 3 bases and J lost 8, with 7 bases in between. Germline CDR1 reads KGHSH; CDR2 reads LQKENI. This CDR3 reads CASSPGVEAFF. In DNA, the CDR3 is TGTGCCAGCTCACCCGGGGTGGAAGCTTTCTTT.

CDR3 residues: CASSGPGTANTEAFF. The CDR3 DNA follows: TGTGCCAGCAGCGGACCCGGGACAGCGAACACTGAAGCTTTCTTT. The chain is built from TRBV5-6 and TRBJ1-1; 7 bases line up with TRBD1. Germline loops: CDR1 SGHDT, CDR2 YYEEEE. The junction had 7 bases not matched to a gene; V was cut back by 4 bases and J by 1 base. The CDR3 totals 15 residues.

Concerning this clone: This specimen includes other DNA sequences encoding the same CDR3. This chain uses TRBV6-5 with TRBJ1-4; D gene uncertain. Germline V gene sequence: CDR1 MNHEY, CDR2 SVGAGI. V was pared by 0 bases and J by 0 bases, with 5 bases between. The CDR3 sequence is 15 residues long. The CDR3 reads CASSYSGTTNEKLFF. Written as DNA, the CDR3 is TGTGCCAGCAGTTACTCGGGAACAACTAATGAAAAACTGTTTTTT.

The table lists this clone with a count of one. This chain links TRBV27 with TRBJ1-6; D not certain. The V gene lost 3 bases and the J gene lost 6 bases, with 18 bases spanning the gap. The CDR3 covers 17 residues. Germline CDR1 reads MNHEY; CDR2 reads SMNVEV (reference sequence). CDR3 loop: CASSFWATDVGNSPLHF. DNA of the CDR3: TGTGCCAGCAGTTTTTGGGCCACGGACGTGGGTAATTCACCCCTCCACTTT.

The DNA for the CDR3 is TGTGCCAGCAGTTATCGGCTCAATGAGCAGTTCTTC. Amino acids: CASSYRLNEQFF. This sequence joins TRBV5-8 and TRBJ2-1; the D is unclear. The CDR3 consists of 12 residues. Germline V gene data show CDR1 as SGHTS and CDR2 as YDEGEE. Trimming removed 5 bases at V and 6 bases at J, with 9 bases between.

The chain employs TRBV4-3 and TRBJ2-1, with D possibly called TRBD1 or TRBD2 (5 bases each). Looked up from germline, CDR1 is LGHNA and CDR2 is YSLEER. V lost 3 bases and J lost 12, with 24 bases in between. The CDR3 has 16 residues. CDR3 bases: TGCGCCAGCAGCCAGCCGACCGGGACCGCTTTCCCGTCGCAGTTCTTC. Its translation: CASSQPTGTAFPSQFF.

This clone was found once. V usage is TRBV5-4 and J usage is TRBJ2-3, with no clear D. This CDR3 has 15 residues. V lost 4 bases and J 0 bases, leaving 12 bases between the germline ends. Germline loops: CDR1 SGHNT, CDR2 YYREEE (reference sequence). The CDR3 protein is CASSPLESSTDTQYF. The CDR3 region has the DNA TGTGCCAGCAGCCCCCTGGAGTCTAGCACAGATACGCAGTATTTT.

This clone occurred once. The rearrangement joins TRBV18 to TRBJ2-5; D may correspond to TRBD1 or TRBD2 (6 bases each). The CDR3 has 14 amino acids. The germline V gene encodes CDR1 KGHSH and CDR2 LQKENI. Trimming pared 6 bases from V and 3 bases from J, leaving 14 bases between. The CDR3, as DNA: TGTGCCAGCTCGCAAGGAGGGGACAAAGAGACCCAGTACTTC. Its translation: CASSQGGDKETQYF.

The chain links TRBV29-1 to TRBJ2-2; TRBD2 matches 9 bases. This CDR3 is built from 16 residues. V was clipped by 6 bases and J by 1 base; unmatched bases: 9. Per the germline V gene, CDR1 is SQVTM and CDR2 is ANQGSEA. CDR3 sequence reads: CSVSWGLAVNTGELFF. CDR3 in DNA: TGCAGCGTGTCCTGGGGACTAGCTGTGAACACCGGGGAGCTGTTTTTT.

CDR3: CASSQEARVRGNEKLFF. The CDR3 bases are TGTGCCAGCAGCCAAGAAGCCAGGGTACGAGGGAATGAAAAACTGTTTTTT. The chain employs TRBV3-1 (or the pseudogene TRBV3-2) and TRBJ1-4, with D perhaps TRBD1 (5 bases). Between the trimmed V and J ends, which lost 0 bases and 5 bases, there was a span of 16 bases. The germline CDR1 and CDR2 sequences are LGHDT and YNNKEL (reference sequence). This CDR3 has 17 amino acids.

The genes are TRBV5-6 and TRBJ1-1; no clear D gene. The CDR3 extends over 14 amino acids. The germline V gene has CDR1 SGHDT and CDR2 YYEEEE. V lost 0 bases to trimming and J lost 8 bases, with 14 bases between them. CDR3: CASSLADPLREAFF. The CDR3 DNA reads as TGTGCCAGCAGCTTGGCGGATCCCCTTAGAGAAGCTTTCTTT.

This sequence joins TRBV7-2 and TRBJ1-1; no definite D call. Germline V gene lookup returns CDR1 SGHTA and CDR2 FQGNSA. The CDR3 runs 15 residues. The V and J ends lost 2 bases and 4 bases respectively, with 14 bases between them. This chain's CDR3 is CASSLFRGGGTEAFF. The CDR3, as DNA: TGTGCCAGCAGCTTATTTCGGGGAGGCGGCACTGAAGCTTTCTTT.

This chain joins TRBV7-8 and TRBJ1-1; D is unclear. The CDR3 has 13 residues. Germline CDR1 and CDR2: SGHVS and FQNEAQ. V was trimmed by 1 base and J by 1 base, leaving 4 bases between them. The CDR3 DNA follows: TGTGCCAGCAGCTTAGGCACGAACACTGAAGCTTTCTTT. It translates to CASSLGTNTEAFF.

V and J are TRBV28 and TRBJ2-7; D is unclear. This CDR3 region has 12 residues. With 3 bases removed from V and 1 base from J, the gap between germline ends came to 4 bases. Germline CDR1 reads MDHEN; CDR2 reads SYDVKM. As DNA, the CDR3 is TGTGCCAGCAGTTTGCCTTCCTACGAGCAGTACTTC. Its protein is CASSLPSYEQYF.

This chain links TRBV5-4 with TRBJ1-6; D not certain. The V end lost 7 bases, the J end lost 0 bases, and 11 bases lay between the germline ends. Germline loops: CDR1 SGHNT, CDR2 YYREEE (reference sequence). The CDR3 runs to 15 residues. CDR3 in DNA: TGTGCCAGCCAGGCAGCTCCCTCCTATAATTCACCCCTCCACTTT. Amino acid sequence: CASQAAPSYNSPLHF.